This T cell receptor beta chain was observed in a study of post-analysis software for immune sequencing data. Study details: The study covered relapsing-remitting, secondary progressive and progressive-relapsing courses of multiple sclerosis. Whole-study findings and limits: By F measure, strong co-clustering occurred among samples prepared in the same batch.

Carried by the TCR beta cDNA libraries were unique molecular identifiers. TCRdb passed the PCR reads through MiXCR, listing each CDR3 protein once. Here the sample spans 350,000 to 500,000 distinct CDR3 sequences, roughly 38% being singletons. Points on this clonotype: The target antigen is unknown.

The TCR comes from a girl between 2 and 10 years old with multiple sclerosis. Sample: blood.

CDR3 nucleotide sequence: TGTGCCATAGCTGGCGGGATGGGCGATGAGCAGTTCTTC. The encoded protein is CAIAGGMGDEQFF. V and J are TRBV10-3 and TRBJ2-1; D is possibly TRBD2 (6 bases). This CDR3 is 13 amino acids long. Germline V gene data show CDR1 as ENHRY and CDR2 as SYGVKD. Trimming removed 9 bases from V and 8 bases from J, with 17 bases in between.